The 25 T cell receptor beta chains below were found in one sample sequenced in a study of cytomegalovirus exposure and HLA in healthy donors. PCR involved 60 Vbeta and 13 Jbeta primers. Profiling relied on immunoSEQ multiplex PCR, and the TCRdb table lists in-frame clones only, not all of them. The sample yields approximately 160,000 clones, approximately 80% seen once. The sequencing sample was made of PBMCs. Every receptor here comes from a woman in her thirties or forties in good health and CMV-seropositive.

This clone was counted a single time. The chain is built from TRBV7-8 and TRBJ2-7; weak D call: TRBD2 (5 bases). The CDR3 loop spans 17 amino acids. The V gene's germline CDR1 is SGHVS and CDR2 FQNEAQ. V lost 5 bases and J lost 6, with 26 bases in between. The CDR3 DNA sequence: TGTGCCAGCAGCCCACTAGGAATCGGGGAGATATCTGGCGAGCAGTACTTC. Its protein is CASSPLGIGEISGEQYF. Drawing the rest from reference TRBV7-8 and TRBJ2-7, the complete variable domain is GAGVSQSPRYKVAKRGQDVALRCDPISGHVSLFWYQQALGQGPEFLTYFQNEAQLDKSGLPSDRFFAERPEGSVSTLKIQRTQQEDSAVYLCASSPLGIGEISGEQYFGPGTRLTVT.

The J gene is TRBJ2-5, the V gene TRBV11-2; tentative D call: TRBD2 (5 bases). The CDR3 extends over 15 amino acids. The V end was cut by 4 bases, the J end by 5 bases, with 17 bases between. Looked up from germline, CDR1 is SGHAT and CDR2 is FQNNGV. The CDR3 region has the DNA TGTGCCAGCAGCTCCGCGACGGTACGAGGGGAGACCCAGTACTTC. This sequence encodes CASSSATVRGETQYF.

The CDR3 nucleotides read TGTGCCAGCAGTTCCCCGGACAGGCTTGGAGGAAAACTGTTTTTT. Translation gives CASSSPDRLGGKLFF. The chain links TRBV28 to TRBJ1-4, with 7 bases that match TRBD1. The CDR3 totals 15 residues. V was pared by 4 bases and J by 10 bases, with 12 bases of the junction left unmatched. CDR1 MDHEN and CDR2 SYDVKM come from the germline V gene.

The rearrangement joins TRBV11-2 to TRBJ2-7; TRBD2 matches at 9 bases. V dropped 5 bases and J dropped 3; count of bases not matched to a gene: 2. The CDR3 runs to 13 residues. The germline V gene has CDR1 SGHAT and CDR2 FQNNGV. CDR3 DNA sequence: TGTGCCAGCAGCCGTAGCGGGAGCTACGAGCAGTACTTC. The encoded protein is CASSRSGSYEQYF.

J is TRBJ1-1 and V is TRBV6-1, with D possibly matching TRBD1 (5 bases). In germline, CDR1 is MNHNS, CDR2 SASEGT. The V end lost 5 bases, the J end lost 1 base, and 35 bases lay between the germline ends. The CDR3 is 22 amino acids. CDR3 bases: TGTGCCAGCAGTCAAGGTATTTATTTAAGGGGCCCTAAACCTAGAGGGAACACTGAAGCTTTCTTT. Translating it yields CASSQGIYLRGPKPRGNTEAFF.

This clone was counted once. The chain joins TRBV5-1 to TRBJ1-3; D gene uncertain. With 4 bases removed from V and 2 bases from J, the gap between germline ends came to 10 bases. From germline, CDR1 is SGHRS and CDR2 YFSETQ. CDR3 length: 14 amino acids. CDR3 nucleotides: TGCGCCAGCAGCCCTGGACTACCTGGAAACACCATATATTTT. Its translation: CASSPGLPGNTIYF.

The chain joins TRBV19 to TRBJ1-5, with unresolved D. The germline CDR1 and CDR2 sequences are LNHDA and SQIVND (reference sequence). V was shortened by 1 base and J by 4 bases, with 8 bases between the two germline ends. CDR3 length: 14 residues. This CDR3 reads CASSIGRGNQPQHF. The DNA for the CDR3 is TGTGCCAGTAGTATAGGTCGAGGGAATCAGCCCCAGCATTTT.

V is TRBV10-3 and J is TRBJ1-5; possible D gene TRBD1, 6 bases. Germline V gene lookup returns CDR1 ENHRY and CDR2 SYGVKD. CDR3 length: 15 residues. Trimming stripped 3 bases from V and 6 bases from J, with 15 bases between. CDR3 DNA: TGTGCCATCAGTGAAACACAGGGAGGGACTCAGCCCCAGCATTTT. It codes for CAISETQGGTQPQHF.

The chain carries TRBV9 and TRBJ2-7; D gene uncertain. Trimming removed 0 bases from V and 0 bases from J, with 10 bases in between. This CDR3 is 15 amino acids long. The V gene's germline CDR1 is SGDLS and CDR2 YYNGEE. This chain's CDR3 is CASSVGTSSSYEQYF. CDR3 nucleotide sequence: TGTGCCAGCAGCGTAGGTACATCAAGCTCCTACGAGCAGTACTTC.

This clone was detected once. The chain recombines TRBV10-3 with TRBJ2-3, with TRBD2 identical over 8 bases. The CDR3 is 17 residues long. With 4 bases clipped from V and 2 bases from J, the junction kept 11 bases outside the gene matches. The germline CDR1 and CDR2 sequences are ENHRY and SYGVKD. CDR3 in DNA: TGTGCCATCAGTGCCCGCGAGGCGGGGGGAACCACAGATACGCAGTATTTT. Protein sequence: CAISAREAGGTTDTQYF.

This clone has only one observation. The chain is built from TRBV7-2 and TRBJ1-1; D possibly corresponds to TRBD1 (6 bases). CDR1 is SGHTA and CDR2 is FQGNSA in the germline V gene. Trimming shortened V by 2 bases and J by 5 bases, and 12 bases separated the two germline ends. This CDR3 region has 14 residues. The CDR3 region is CASSLRGGWTEAFF. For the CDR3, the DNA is TGTGCCAGCAGCTTAAGAGGGGGTTGGACTGAAGCTTTCTTT. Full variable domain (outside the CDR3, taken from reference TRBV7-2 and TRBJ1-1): GAGVSQSPSNKVTEKGKDVELRCDPISGHTALYWYRQSLGQGLEFLIYFQGNSAPDKSGLPSDRFSAERTGGSVSTLTIQRTQQEDSAVYLCASSLRGGWTEAFFGQGTRLTVV.

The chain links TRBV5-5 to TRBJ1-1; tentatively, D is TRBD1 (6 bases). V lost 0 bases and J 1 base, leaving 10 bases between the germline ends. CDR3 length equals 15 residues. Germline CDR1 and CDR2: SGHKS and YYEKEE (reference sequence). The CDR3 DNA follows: TGTGCCAGCAGCTTGGTGGGGGCCACGAACACTGAAGCTTTCTTT. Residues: CASSLVGATNTEAFF.

CDR3 sequence reads: CASSVTGLNEQYF. As DNA, the CDR3 is TGTGCCAGCAGTGTGACAGGGTTGAACGAGCAGTACTTC. The rearrangement links TRBV6-1 to TRBJ2-7, with TRBD1 matching over 7 bases. This CDR3 spans 13 amino acids. Germline loops: CDR1 MNHNS, CDR2 SASEGT. The J segment lost 5 bases and the V segment lost 4 bases, leaving 5 bases of the junction unmatched.

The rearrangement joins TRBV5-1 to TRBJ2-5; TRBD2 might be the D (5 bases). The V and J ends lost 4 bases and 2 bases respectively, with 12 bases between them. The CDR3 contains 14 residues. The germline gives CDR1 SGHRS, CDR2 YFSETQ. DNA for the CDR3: TGCGCCAGCAGCCCGGGTGGCGGGCAAGAGACCCAGTACTTC. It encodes CASSPGGGQETQYF.

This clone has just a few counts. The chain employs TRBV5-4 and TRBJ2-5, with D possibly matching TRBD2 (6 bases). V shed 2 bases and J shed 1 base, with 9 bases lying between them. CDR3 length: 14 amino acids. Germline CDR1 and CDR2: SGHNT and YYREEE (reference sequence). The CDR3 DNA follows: TGTGCCAGCAGCTTTCGCGGGGCCCAAGAGACCCAGTACTTC. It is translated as CASSFRGAQETQYF.

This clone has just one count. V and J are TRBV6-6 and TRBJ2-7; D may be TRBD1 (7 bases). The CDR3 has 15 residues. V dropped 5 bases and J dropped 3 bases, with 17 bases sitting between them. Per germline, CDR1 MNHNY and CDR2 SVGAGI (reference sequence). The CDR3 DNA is TGTGCCAGCAGTGCCCGAGACAGGGAGGTCTACGAGCAGTACTTC. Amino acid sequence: CASSARDREVYEQYF.

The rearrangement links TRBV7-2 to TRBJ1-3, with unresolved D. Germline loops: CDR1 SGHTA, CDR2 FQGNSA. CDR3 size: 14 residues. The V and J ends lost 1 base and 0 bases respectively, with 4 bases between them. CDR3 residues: CASSLESSGNTIYF. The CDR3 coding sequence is TGTGCCAGCAGCTTAGAGAGCTCTGGAAACACCATATATTTT.

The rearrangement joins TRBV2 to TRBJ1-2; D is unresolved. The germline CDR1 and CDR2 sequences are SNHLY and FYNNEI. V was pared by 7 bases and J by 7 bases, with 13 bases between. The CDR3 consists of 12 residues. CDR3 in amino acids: CASIQAPGGYTF. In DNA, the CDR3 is TGTGCCAGCATTCAAGCCCCGGGTGGCTACACCTTC. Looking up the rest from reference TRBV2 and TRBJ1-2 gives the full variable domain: EPEVTQTPSHQVTQMGQEVILRCVPISNHLYFYWYRQILGQKVEFLVSFYNNEISEKSEIFDDQFSVERPDGSNFTLKIRSTKLEDSAMYFCASIQAPGGYTFGSGTRLTVV.

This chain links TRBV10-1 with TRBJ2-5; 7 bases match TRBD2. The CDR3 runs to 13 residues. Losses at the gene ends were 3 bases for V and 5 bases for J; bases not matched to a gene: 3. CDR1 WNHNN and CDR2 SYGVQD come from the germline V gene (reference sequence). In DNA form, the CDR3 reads TGCGCCAGCAGTGACAGAGCGGGGGAGACCCAGTACTTC. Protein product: CASSDRAGETQYF.

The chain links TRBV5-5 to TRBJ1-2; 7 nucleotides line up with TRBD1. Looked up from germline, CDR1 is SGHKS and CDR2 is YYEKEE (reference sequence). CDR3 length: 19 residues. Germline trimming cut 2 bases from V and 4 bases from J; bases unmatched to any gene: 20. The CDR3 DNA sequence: TGTGCCAGCAGCTTCCGTTGGACAGGCGAAACAGGGCCGGGCTATGGCTACACCTTC. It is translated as CASSFRWTGETGPGYGYTF.

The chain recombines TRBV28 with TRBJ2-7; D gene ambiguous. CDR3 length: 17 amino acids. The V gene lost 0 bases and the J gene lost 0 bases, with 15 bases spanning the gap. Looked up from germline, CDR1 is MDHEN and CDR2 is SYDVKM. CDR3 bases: TGTGCCAGCAGTTTATGGGGCAAACTCTTTGACTCCTACGAGCAGTACTTC. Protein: CASSLWGKLFDSYEQYF.

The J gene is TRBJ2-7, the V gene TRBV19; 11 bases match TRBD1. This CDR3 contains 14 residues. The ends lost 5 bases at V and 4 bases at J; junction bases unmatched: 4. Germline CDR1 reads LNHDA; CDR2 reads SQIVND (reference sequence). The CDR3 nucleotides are TGTGCCAGTAGTCCGGACAGGGGGCGATACGAGCAGTACTTC. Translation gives CASSPDRGRYEQYF.

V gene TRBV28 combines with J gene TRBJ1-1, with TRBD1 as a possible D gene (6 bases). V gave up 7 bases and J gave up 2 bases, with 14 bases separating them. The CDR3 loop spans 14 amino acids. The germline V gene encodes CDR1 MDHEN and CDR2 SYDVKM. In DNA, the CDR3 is TGTGCCAGCACCCTCGGACAGAGAAACACTGAAGCTTTCTTT. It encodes CASTLGQRNTEAFF.

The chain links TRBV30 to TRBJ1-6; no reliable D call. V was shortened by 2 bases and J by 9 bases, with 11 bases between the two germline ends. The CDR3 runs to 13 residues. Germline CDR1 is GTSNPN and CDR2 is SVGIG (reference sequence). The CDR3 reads CAWSNGEISPLHF. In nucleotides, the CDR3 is TGTGCCTGGAGTAACGGGGAGATTTCACCCCTCCACTTT.

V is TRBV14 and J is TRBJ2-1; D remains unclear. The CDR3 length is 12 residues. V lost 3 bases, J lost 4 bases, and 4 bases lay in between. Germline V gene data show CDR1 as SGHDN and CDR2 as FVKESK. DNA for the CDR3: TGTGCCAGCAGCCAGGCATACAATGAGCAGTTCTTC. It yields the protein CASSQAYNEQFF.